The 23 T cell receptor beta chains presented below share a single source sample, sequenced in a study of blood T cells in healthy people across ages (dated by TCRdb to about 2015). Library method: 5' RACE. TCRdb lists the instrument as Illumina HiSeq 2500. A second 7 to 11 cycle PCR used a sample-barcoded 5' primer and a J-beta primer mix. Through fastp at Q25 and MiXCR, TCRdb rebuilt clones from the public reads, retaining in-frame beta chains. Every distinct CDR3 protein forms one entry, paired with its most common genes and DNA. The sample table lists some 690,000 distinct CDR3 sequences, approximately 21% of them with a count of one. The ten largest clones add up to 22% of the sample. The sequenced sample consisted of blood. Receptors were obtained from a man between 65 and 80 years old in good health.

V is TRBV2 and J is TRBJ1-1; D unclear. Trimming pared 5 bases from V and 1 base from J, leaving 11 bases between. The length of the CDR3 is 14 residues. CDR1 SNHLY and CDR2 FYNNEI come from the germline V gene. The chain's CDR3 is CASSWERANTEAFF. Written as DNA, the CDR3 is TGTGCCAGCAGTTGGGAACGGGCGAACACTGAAGCTTTCTTT.

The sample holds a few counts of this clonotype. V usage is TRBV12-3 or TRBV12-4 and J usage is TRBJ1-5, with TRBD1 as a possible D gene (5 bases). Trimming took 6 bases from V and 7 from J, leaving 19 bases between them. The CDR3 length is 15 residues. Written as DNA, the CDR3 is TGTGCCAGCAGGGGGGGTACCCAGAGAATGCAGCCCCAGCATTTT. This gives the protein CASRGGTQRMQPQHF.

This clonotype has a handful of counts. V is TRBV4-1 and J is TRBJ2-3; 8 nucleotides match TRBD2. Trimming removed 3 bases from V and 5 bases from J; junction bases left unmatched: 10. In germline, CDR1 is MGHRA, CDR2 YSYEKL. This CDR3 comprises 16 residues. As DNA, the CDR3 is TGCGCCAGCAGCCAGGGACTAGGGGGGGGATTAGATACGCAGTATTTT. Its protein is CASSQGLGGGLDTQYF.

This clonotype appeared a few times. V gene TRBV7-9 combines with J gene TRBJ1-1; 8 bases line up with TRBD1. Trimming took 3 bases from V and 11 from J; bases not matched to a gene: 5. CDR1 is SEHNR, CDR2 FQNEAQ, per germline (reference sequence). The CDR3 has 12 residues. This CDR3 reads CASSFETGAAFF. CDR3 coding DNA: TGTGCCAGCAGCTTTGAGACAGGGGCCGCTTTCTTT.

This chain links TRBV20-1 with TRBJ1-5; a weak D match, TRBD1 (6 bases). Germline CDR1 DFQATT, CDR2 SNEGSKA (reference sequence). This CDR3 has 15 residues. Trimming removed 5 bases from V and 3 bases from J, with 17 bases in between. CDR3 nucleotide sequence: TGCAGTGCTTTGAATCCGGCAGGGGTCAATCAGCCCCAGCATTTT. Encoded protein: CSALNPAGVNQPQHF.

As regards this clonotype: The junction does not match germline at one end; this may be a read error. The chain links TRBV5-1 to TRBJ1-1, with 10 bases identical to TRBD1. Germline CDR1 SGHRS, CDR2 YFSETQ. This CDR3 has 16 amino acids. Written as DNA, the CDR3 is TGCGCCAGCAGCGTGACAGGGGGCGCGGTGAACACTGAGGCTTTCTTT. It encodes CASSVTGGAVNTEAFF.

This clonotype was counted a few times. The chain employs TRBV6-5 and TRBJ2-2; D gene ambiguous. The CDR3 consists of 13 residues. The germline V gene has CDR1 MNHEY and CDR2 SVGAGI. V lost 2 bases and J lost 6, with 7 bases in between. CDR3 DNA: TGTGCCAGCAGTTACCCGTATGCCGGGGAGCTGTTTTTT. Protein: CASSYPYAGELFF.

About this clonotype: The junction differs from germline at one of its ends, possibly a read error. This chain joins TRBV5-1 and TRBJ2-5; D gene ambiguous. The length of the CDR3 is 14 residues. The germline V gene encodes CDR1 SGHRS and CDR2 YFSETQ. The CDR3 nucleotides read TGCGCCAGCAGCTTGGCCGGCTTCCAAGACACCCAGTACTTC. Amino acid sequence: CASSLAGFQDTQYF.

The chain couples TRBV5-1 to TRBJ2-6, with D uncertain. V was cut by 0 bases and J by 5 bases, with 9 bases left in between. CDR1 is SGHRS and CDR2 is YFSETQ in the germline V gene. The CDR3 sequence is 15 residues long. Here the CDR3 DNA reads TGCGCCAGCAGCTTGGACTCACTTAGGGCCAACGTCCTGACTTTC. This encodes CASSLDSLRANVLTF. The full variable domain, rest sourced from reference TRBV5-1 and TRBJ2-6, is KAGVTQTPRYLIKTRGQQVTLSCSPISGHRSVSWYQQTPGQGLQFLFEYFSETQRNKGNFPGRFSGRQFSNSRSEMNVSTLELGDSALYLCASSLDSLRANVLTFGAGSRLTVL.

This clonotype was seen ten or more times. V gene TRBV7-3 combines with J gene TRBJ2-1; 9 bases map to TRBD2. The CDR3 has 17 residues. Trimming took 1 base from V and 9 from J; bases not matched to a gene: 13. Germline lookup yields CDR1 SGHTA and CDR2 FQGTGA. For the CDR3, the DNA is TGTGCCAGCAGCTTAAGGTCGGCGGGAGGGGGTAAGGGTGAGCAGTTCTTC. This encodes CASSLRSAGGGKGEQFF.

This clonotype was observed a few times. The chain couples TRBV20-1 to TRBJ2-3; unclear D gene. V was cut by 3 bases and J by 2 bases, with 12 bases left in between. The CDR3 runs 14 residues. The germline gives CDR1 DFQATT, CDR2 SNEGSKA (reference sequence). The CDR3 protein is CSASEALDTDTQYF. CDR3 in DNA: TGCAGTGCTAGTGAAGCGCTCGACACAGATACGCAGTATTTT.

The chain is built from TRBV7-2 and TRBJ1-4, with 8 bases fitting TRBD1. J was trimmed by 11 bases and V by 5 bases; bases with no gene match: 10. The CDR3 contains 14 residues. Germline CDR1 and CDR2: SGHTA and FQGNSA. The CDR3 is CASSQGARFRKLFF. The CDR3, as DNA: TGTGCCAGCAGCCAGGGGGCGCGATTCCGTAAACTGTTTTTT.

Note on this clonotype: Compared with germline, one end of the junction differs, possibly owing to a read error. CDR3 bases: TGTGCCAGCAGCCCCCGGACATCCAACCACTGGATGAACTCTGAAGCTTTCTTT. Translated, it gives CASSPRTSNHWMNSEAFF. This chain uses TRBV11-1 with TRBJ1-1; D may be TRBD1 (5 bases). The CDR3 totals 18 residues. Germline V gene data show CDR1 as SGHAT and CDR2 as FQDESV (reference sequence).

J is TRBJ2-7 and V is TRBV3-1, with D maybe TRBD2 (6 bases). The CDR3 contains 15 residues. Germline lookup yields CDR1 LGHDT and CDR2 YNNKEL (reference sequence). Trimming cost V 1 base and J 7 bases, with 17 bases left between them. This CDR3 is CASSQGLGGANEQYF. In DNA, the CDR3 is TGTGCCAGCAGCCAAGGATTAGGAGGGGCTAATGAGCAGTACTTC.

The CDR3 loop is CASSQSINQPQHF. The CDR3 DNA follows: TGTGCCAGCAGCCAATCTATAAATCAGCCCCAGCATTTT. The V and J genes are TRBV3-1 and TRBJ1-5; D gene unclear. V was shortened by 2 bases and J by 4 bases, with 6 bases between the two germline ends. Germline CDR1 is LGHDT and CDR2 is YNNKEL (reference sequence). The CDR3 has 13 residues. Looking up the rest from reference TRBV3-1 and TRBJ1-5 gives the full variable domain: DTAVSQTPKYLVTQMGNDKSIKCEQNLGHDTMYWYKQDSKKFLKIMFSYNNKELIINETVPNRFSPKSPDKAHLNLHINSLELGDSAVYFCASSQSINQPQHFGDGTRLSIL.

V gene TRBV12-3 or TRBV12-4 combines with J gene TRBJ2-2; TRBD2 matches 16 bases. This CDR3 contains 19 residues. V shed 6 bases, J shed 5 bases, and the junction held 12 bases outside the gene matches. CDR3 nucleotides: TGTGCCAGCAGAGGAGGGACTAGCGGGGGGGCCTATCGGACCGGGGAGCTGTTTTTT. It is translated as CASRGGTSGGAYRTGELFF.

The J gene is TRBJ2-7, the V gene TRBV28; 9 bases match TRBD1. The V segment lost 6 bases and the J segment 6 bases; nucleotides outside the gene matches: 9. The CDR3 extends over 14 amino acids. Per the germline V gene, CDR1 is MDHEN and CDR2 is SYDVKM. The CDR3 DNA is TGTGCCAGCAGAGCTCGGGACAGGGTCCCCGAGCAGTACTTC. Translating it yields CASRARDRVPEQYF.

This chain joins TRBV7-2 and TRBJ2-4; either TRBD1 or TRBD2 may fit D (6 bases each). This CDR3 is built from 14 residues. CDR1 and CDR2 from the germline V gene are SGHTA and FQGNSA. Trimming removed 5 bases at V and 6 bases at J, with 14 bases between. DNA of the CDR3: TGTGCCAGCAGCCGTAGGGGGGTAGGAAACATTCAGTACTTC. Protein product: CASSRRGVGNIQYF.

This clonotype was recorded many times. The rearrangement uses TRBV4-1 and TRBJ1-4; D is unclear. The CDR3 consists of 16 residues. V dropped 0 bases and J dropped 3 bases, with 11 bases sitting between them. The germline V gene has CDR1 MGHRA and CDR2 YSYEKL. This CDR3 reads CASSQDLSVSNEKLFF. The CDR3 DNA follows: TGCGCCAGCAGCCAAGACTTGTCAGTCTCTAATGAAAAACTGTTTTTT.

The CDR3, as DNA: TGTGCCAGCAGGCTAAGGGGTGGGACAGATACGCAGTATTTT. It codes for CASRLRGGTDTQYF. The V call is TRBV6-2 or TRBV6-3, the J call TRBJ2-3; tentative D call: TRBD1 (5 bases). The germline V gene encodes CDR1 MNHEY and CDR2 SVGEGT. V lost 6 bases and J 3 bases, leaving 13 bases between the germline ends. The CDR3 runs to 14 residues.

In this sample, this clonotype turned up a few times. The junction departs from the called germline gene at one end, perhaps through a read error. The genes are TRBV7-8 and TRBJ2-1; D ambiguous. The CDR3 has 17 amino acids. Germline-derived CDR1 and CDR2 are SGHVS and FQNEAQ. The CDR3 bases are TGTGCCGGCAGCTTAGCCCCTTGGCAGAGCTCCTACAATGAGCAGTTCTTC. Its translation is CAGSLAPWQSSYNEQFF.

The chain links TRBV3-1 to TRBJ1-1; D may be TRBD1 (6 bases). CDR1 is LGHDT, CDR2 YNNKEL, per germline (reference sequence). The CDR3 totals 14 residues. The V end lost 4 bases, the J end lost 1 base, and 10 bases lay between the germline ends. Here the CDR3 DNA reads TGTGCCAGCAGCCGCCTGGACAGGAACACTGAAGCTTTCTTT. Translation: CASSRLDRNTEAFF.

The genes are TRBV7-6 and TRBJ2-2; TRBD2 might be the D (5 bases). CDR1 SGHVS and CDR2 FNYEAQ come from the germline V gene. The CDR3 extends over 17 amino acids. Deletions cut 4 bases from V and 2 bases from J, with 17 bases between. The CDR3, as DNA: TGTGCCAGCAGCTCCCCTTCAGAAGCGGTAAACACCGGGGAGCTGTTTTTT. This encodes CASSSPSEAVNTGELFF.